The 25 T cell receptor beta chains below come from one sample, sequenced in a study of blood T cell repertoires in COVID-19. Some clones are missing from TCRdb's copy, which holds only in-frame ones; the method was immunoSEQ multiplex PCR. The sample lists about 110,000 clones, roughly 70% occurring once. The source material was peripheral blood. These receptors all come from a woman between 35 and 50 years old with acute or convalescent COVID-19.

As DNA, the CDR3 is TGTGCCAGCATTGGGGGGGAGGCTGGAAACACCATATATTTT. Translation gives CASIGGEAGNTIYF. This chain joins TRBV28 and TRBJ1-3, with D perhaps matching TRBD1 (5 bases). This CDR3 region has 14 residues. The ends were cut back, 7 bases at V and 2 bases at J, with 12 bases in the middle. CDR1 and CDR2 (germline): MDHEN, SYDVKM.

V is TRBV11-2 and J is TRBJ2-7; D is possibly TRBD2 (6 bases). V was trimmed by 8 bases and J by 0 bases, leaving 17 bases between them. Germline V gene data show CDR1 as SGHAT and CDR2 as FQNNGV. This CDR3 has 15 amino acids. The CDR3 coding sequence is TGTGCCAGCCCCCCGGAGGGCAGCAGCTCCTACGAGCAGTACTTC. As protein: CASPPEGSSSYEQYF.

This clone has ten or more counts. The chain couples TRBV6-2 or TRBV6-3 to TRBJ1-5; D gene ambiguous. Trimming shortened V by 5 bases and J by 2 bases, and 10 bases separated the two germline ends. The CDR3 contains 14 residues. Per the germline V gene, CDR1 is MNHEY and CDR2 is SVGEGT. The CDR3 nucleotides read TGTGCCAGCAGTCGCGTAATCGGCAATCAGCCCCAGCATTTT. As protein: CASSRVIGNQPQHF.

This chain joins TRBV19 and TRBJ1-6; TRBD1 aligns across 8 bases. V dropped 7 bases and J dropped 7; count of bases not matched to a gene: 6. This CDR3 is 14 amino acids long. Per the germline V gene, CDR1 is LNHDA and CDR2 is SQIVND (reference sequence). The DNA for the CDR3 is TGTGCCAGTAAGACCGGGACAGGCAATTCACCCCTCCACTTT. This encodes CASKTGTGNSPLHF.

The rearrangement joins TRBV5-1 to TRBJ2-1, with D possibly matching TRBD2 (6 bases). V was clipped by 2 bases and J by 5 bases, with 11 bases between them. This CDR3 contains 14 residues. The germline CDR1 and CDR2 sequences are SGHRS and YFSETQ. The DNA for the CDR3 is TGCGCCAGCAGCTTTGGAGGGATGGACAATGAGCAGTTCTTC. Protein product: CASSFGGMDNEQFF.

The rearrangement joins TRBV6-5 to TRBJ2-3; the match to TRBD2 covers 8 bases. Germline CDR1 and CDR2: MNHEY and SVGAGI. The length of the CDR3 is 16 residues. Germline trimming cut 2 bases from V and 3 bases from J; bases unmatched to any gene: 7. The CDR3 DNA is TGTGCCAGCAGTTACCGCGGGACTAGTGAGACAGATACGCAGTATTTT. Translation: CASSYRGTSETDTQYF.

The CDR3 DNA reads as TGTGCCAGTAGTATTAGTCCCAGGGGTCCTCTTTTCCGCAATCAGCCCCAGCATTTT. Protein: CASSISPRGPLFRNQPQHF. The rearrangement links TRBV19 to TRBJ1-5; D is possibly TRBD1 (6 bases). V gave up 3 bases and J gave up 2 bases, with 23 bases separating them. Germline values: CDR1 LNHDA, CDR2 SQIVND (reference sequence). CDR3 length equals 19 residues.

The chain links TRBV30 to TRBJ2-5; 7 bases align to TRBD2. With 5 bases clipped from V and 9 bases from J, the junction kept 12 bases outside the gene matches. The CDR3 totals 13 residues. CDR1 and CDR2 from the germline V gene are GTSNPN and SVGIG (reference sequence). CDR3 nucleotides: TGTGCCTGGTCCGGGCTAGCGGCCAGAGCCCAGTACTTC. Translation gives CAWSGLAARAQYF.

This chain connects TRBV5-4 to TRBJ2-2; 10 bases fit TRBD1. Germline V gene lookup returns CDR1 SGHNT and CDR2 YYREEE (reference sequence). V was clipped by 5 bases and J by 6 bases; unmatched bases: 4. The CDR3 has 14 residues. The CDR3 bases are TGTGCCAGCAGGAGCGGGACAGGGGCCGGGGAGCTGTTTTTT. It codes for CASRSGTGAGELFF.

The chain carries TRBV6-1 and TRBJ2-3, with D perhaps TRBD2 (6 bases). The V end was cut by 2 bases, the J end by 2 bases, with 11 bases between. This CDR3 region has 15 residues. From germline, CDR1 is MNHNS and CDR2 SASEGT. In DNA, the CDR3 is TGTGCCAGCAGTGAACTGGGGGGTGCCACAGATACGCAGTATTTT. Translating gives CASSELGGATDTQYF.

The CDR3, as DNA: TGCGCCAGCAGCCTCGACAGGGATAAAGACACCATATATTTT. It translates to CASSLDRDKDTIYF. The chain carries TRBV4-1 and TRBJ1-3, with TRBD1 identical over 7 bases. The germline V gene has CDR1 MGHRA and CDR2 YSYEKL. The CDR3 consists of 14 residues. The V gene end was trimmed by 4 bases and the J gene end by 8 bases; junction bases not matched to a gene: 8.

This clone was seen only once. The chain employs TRBV6-5 and TRBJ1-2; 8 bases align to TRBD1. Germline lookup yields CDR1 MNHEY and CDR2 SVGAGI. The CDR3 runs 16 residues. Unmatched junction bases numbered 11, after V lost 0 bases and J lost 8 bases. CDR3: CASSYSEGRGLLGYTF. CDR3 DNA: TGTGCCAGCAGTTACTCCGAGGGCAGGGGGCTGCTAGGCTACACCTTC.

This chain links TRBV12-3 or TRBV12-4 with TRBJ1-5, with 7 bases aligning to TRBD1. This CDR3 spans 13 amino acids. The V gene end was trimmed by 8 bases and the J gene end by 6 bases; junction bases not matched to a gene: 7. CDR3 in amino acids: CASQIKGAQPQHF. The CDR3, as DNA: TGTGCCAGCCAGATTAAGGGGGCTCAGCCCCAGCATTTT.

J is TRBJ2-1 and V is TRBV18; possible D gene TRBD2, 7 bases. CDR3 length equals 17 residues. Germline-derived CDR1 and CDR2 are KGHSH and LQKENI. Trimming stripped 0 bases from V and 3 bases from J, with 15 bases between. CDR3 sequence: CASSPPTSGGGYNEQFF. The DNA of the CDR3 is TGTGCCAGCTCACCACCCACGTCGGGGGGCGGCTACAATGAGCAGTTCTTC. The variable domain in full, with the rest retrieved from reference TRBV18 and TRBJ2-1, is NAGVMQNPRHLVRRRGQEARLRCSPMKGHSHVYWYRQLPEEGLKFMVYLQKENIIDESGMPKERFSAEFPKEGPSILRIQQVVRGDSAAYFCASSPPTSGGGYNEQFFGPGTRLTVL.

This rearrangement joins TRBV5-1 to TRBJ2-4, with TRBD1 matching 7 bases. V shed 4 bases and J 3 bases; nucleotides not matched to a gene: 16. Germline-derived CDR1 and CDR2 are SGHRS and YFSETQ. This CDR3 has 18 amino acids. CDR3 nucleotide sequence: TGCGCCAGCAGCAAAGACGCACCGGGACAGATAGTCAAAAACATTCAGTACTTC. It specifies CASSKDAPGQIVKNIQYF.

J is TRBJ2-4 and V is TRBV5-1; D call uncertain. Trimming took off 0 bases at V and 4 bases at J, with 8 bases between the two ends. This CDR3 region has 14 residues. The germline CDR1 and CDR2 sequences are SGHRS and YFSETQ. The CDR3 loop is CASSLETGKNIQYF. In nucleotides, the CDR3 is TGCGCCAGCAGCTTGGAAACGGGTAAAAACATTCAGTACTTC.

CDR3 residues: CASVRGTTNEKLFF. The CDR3 DNA is TGTGCCAGCGTCCGGGGAACAACTAATGAAAAACTGTTTTTT. The J gene is TRBJ1-4, the V gene TRBV28; D unresolved. The CDR3 has 14 amino acids. The V gene lost 8 bases and the J gene lost 0 bases, with 10 bases spanning the gap. From germline, CDR1 is MDHEN and CDR2 SYDVKM.

The chain is built from TRBV19 and TRBJ2-3, with D perhaps matching TRBD2 (7 bases). This CDR3 is built from 15 residues. CDR1 and CDR2 (germline): LNHDA, SQIVND (reference sequence). With 7 bases removed from V and 2 bases from J, the gap between germline ends came to 16 bases. CDR3 sequence (DNA): TGTGCCAGTATTGCAGGCGGGGGCCCCACAGATACGCAGTATTTT. Translation gives CASIAGGGPTDTQYF.

This clone was counted many times. The chain couples TRBV7-9 to TRBJ2-3, with TRBD2 matching 8 bases. Unmatched junction bases numbered 7, after V lost 5 bases and J lost 3 bases. Germline V CDR1 and CDR2: SEHNR, FQNEAQ (reference sequence). The CDR3 contains 15 residues. The CDR3 loop is CASSEGLALTDTQYF. The CDR3 bases are TGTGCCAGCAGCGAAGGACTAGCCTTGACAGATACGCAGTATTTT.

Worth noting for this clone: The identical CDR3 is also encoded by other nucleotide sequences in the sample. The chain has TRBV6-5 and TRBJ2-1, with 8 nucleotides matching TRBD1. The CDR3 spans 14 residues. Germline CDR1 MNHEY, CDR2 SVGAGI. V lost 6 bases, J lost 1 base, and 2 bases stayed unmatched. The CDR3 DNA sequence: TGTGCCAGCAGAACAGGGGGATCCTACAATGAGCAGTTCTTC. This gives the protein CASRTGGSYNEQFF.

The CDR3 bases are TGTGCCAGCAGGGCTGGACAGGCAACGACCTACGAGCAGTACTTC. Translation: CASRAGQATTYEQYF. The V gene is TRBV2, the J gene TRBJ2-7; 7 nucleotides match TRBD1. Looked up from germline, CDR1 is SNHLY and CDR2 is FYNNEI. The V gene end was trimmed by 6 bases and the J gene end by 2 bases; junction bases not matched to a gene: 10. The CDR3 length is 15 residues.

This chain links TRBV3-1 (or the pseudogene TRBV3-2) with TRBJ2-1, with TRBD2 identical over 12 bases. Germline loops: CDR1 LGHDT, CDR2 YNNKEL (reference sequence). This CDR3 spans 15 amino acids. V shed 3 bases, J shed 10 bases, and the junction held 7 bases outside the gene matches. The CDR3 loop is CASSQASGGAREQFF. CDR3 nucleotides: TGTGCCAGCAGCCAGGCTAGCGGGGGGGCTCGGGAGCAGTTCTTC.

The rearrangement uses TRBV7-9 and TRBJ1-2, with D maybe TRBD1 (5 bases). The CDR3 contains 15 residues. The germline V gene has CDR1 SEHNR and CDR2 FQNEAQ (reference sequence). Trimming took off 0 bases at V and 7 bases at J, with 15 bases between the two ends. The DNA for the CDR3 is TGTGCCAGCAGCTTAGCAGGCAAGACAGTAGGTGGCTACACCTTC. Its translation: CASSLAGKTVGGYTF.

This clone has a handful of counts. The chain is built from TRBV27 and TRBJ1-5; TRBD1 matches 10 bases. Germline V gene sequence: CDR1 MNHEY, CDR2 SMNVEV (reference sequence). The V gene end was trimmed by 8 bases and the J gene end by 0 bases; junction bases not matched to a gene: 1. The CDR3 contains 14 residues. CDR3 sequence (DNA): TGTGCCAGCGGGACAGGGGTTAGCAATCAGCCCCAGCATTTT. This translates into CASGTGVSNQPQHF.

V and J are TRBV6-6 and TRBJ1-1; no definite D call. The CDR3 extends over 16 amino acids. Germline V lookup: CDR1 MNHNY, CDR2 SVGAGI (reference sequence). V was trimmed by 6 bases and J by 0 bases, leaving 17 bases between them. CDR3 DNA sequence: TGTGCCAGCAGCCCGGAGAACATTTTTATGAACACTGAAGCTTTCTTT. It encodes CASSPENIFMNTEAFF.